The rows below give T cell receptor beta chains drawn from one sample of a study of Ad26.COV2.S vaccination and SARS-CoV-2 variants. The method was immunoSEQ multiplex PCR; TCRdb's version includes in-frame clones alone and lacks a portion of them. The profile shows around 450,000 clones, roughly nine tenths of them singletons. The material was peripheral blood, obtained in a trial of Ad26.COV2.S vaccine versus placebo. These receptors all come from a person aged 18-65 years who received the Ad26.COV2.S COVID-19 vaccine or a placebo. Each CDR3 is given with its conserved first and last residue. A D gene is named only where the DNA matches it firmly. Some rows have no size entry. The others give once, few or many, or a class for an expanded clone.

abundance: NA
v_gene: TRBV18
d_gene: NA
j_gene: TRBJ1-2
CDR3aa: CASSPPSRDEGYTF
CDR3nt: TGTGCCAGCTCACCACCATCACGGGATGAAGGCTACACCTTC

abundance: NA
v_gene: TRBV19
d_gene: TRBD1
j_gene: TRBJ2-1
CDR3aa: CASSLGTGTTNEQFF
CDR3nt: TGTGCCAGTAGCCTCGGGACAGGGACAACTAATGAGCAGTTCTTC

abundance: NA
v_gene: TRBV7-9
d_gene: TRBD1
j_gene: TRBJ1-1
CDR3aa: CACRDRVLFRSGNEAFF
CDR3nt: TGTGCCTGCCGGGACAGGGTCCTTTTCCGATCAGGGAATGAAGCTTTCTTT

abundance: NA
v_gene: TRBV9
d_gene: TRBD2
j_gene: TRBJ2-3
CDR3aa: CASSVFLAGEVDTQYF
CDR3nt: TGTGCCAGCAGCGTATTTTTGGCGGGAGAGGTGGATACGCAGTATTTT

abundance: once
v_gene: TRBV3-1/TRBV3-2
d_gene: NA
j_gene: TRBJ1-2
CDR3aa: CASSQEGTSSGGYTF
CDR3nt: TGTGCCAGCAGCCAAGAGGGGACCTCATCGGGCGGCTACACCTTC

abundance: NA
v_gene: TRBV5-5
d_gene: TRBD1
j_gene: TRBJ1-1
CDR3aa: CASSWTGVTEAFF
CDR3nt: TGTGCCAGCAGCTGGACAGGGGTCACTGAAGCTTTCTTT

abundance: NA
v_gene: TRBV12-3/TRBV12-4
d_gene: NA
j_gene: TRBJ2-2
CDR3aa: CASMTTGELFF
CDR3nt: TGTGCCAGCATGACAACCGGGGAGCTGTTTTTT

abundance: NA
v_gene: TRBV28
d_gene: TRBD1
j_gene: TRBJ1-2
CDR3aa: CASSLRTGTGDGYTF
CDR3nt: TGTGCCAGCAGTTTACGCACCGGGACAGGGGACGGCTACACCTTC

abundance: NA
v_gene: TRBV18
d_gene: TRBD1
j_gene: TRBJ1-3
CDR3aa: CASSAGQGVGNTIYF
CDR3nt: TGTGCCAGCTCAGCAGGACAGGGGGTCGGAAACACCATATATTTT

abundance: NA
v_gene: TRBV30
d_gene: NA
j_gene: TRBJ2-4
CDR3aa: CALGRAKNIQYF
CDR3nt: TGTGCCTTGGGACGAGCCAAAAACATTCAGTACTTC

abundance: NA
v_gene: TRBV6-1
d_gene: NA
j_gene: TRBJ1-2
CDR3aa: CASSEGYGYTF
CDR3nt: TGTGCCAGCAGTGAAGGCTATGGCTACACCTTC

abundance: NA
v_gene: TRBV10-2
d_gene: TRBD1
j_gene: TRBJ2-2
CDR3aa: CASKGARNTGELFF
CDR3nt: TGCGCCAGCAAGGGGGCTCGGAACACCGGGGAGCTGTTTTTT

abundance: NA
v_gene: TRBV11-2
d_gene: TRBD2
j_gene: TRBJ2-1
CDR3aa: CASSPGLAGEQFF
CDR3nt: TGTGCCAGCAGCCCGGGACTAGCTGGTGAGCAGTTCTTC

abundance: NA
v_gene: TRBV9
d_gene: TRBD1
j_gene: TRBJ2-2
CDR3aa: CASSAQGQGNTGELFF
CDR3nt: TGTGCCAGCAGCGCTCAGGGACAGGGAAACACCGGGGAGCTGTTTTTT

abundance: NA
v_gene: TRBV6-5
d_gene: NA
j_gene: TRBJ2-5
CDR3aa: CASSYRWDVWETQYF
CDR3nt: TGTGCCAGCAGTTACCGGTGGGATGTATGGGAGACCCAGTACTTC

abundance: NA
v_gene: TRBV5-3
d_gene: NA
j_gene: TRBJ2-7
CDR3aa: CARSPGLSSYEQYF
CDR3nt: TGTGCCAGAAGCCCGGGGCTTAGCTCCTACGAGCAGTACTTC

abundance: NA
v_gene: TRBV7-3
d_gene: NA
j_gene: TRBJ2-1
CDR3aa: CASSFGPSTGEQFF
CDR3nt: TGTGCCAGCAGCTTCGGCCCTAGTACGGGTGAGCAGTTCTTC

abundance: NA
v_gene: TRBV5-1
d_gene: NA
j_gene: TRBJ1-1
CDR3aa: CASSRGTGMNTEAFF
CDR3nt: TGCGCCAGCAGCCGAGGGACCGGAATGAACACTGAAGCTTTCTTT

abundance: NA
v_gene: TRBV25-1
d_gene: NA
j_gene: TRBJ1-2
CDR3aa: CASSVKGYGYTF
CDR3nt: TGTGCCAGCAGTGTCAAGGGTTATGGCTACACCTTC

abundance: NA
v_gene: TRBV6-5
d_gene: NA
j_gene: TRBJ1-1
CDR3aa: CASIALGNTEAFF
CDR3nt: TGTGCCAGCATTGCCCTTGGGAACACTGAAGCTTTCTTT

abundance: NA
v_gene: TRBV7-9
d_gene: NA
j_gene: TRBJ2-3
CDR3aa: CASSQRRGGSRTDTQYF
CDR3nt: TGTGCCAGCAGCCAACGTAGGGGGGGCTCCCGCACAGATACGCAGTATTTT

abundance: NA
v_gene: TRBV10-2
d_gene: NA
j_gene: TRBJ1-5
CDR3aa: CASSDPGGDNQPQHF
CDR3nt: TGCGCCAGCAGTGATCCTGGAGGGGACAATCAGCCCCAGCATTTT

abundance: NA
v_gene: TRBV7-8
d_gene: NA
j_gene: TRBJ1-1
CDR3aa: CASTAVARQTEAFF
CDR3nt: TGTGCCAGCACCGCGGTAGCACGTCAAACTGAAGCTTTCTTT

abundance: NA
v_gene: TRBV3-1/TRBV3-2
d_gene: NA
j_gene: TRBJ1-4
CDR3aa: CASSQDGAMRRILFF
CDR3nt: TGTGCCAGCAGCCAAGACGGGGCAATGAGAAGGATACTGTTTTTT

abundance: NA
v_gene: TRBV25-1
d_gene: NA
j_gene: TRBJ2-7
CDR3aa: CASSSGGTGSDEQYF
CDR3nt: TGTGCCAGCAGTTCAGGAGGGACGGGAAGTGACGAGCAGTACTTC

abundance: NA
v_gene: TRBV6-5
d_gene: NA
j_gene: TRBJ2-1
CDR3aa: CAHSPRPLRDEQFF
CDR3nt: TGTGCTCATAGCCCGAGACCACTAAGGGATGAGCAGTTCTTC

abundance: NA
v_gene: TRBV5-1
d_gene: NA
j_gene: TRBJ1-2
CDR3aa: CASSGPAARGYGYTF
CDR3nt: TGCGCCAGCAGCGGTCCGGCTGCCCGGGGTTATGGCTACACCTTC

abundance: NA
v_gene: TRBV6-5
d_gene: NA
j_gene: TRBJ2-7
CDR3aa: CASSSNYEQYF
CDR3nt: TGTGCCAGCAGTTCCAACTACGAGCAGTACTTC

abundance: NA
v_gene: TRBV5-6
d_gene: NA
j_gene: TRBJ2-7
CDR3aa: CASSLARTPAAYEQYF
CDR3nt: TGTGCCAGCAGCTTGGCTCGGACACCTGCGGCGTACGAGCAGTACTTC

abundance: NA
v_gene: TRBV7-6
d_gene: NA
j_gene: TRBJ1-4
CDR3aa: CASSLVGHQTNEKLFF
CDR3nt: TGTGCCAGCAGCCTAGTCGGACACCAGACTAATGAAAAACTGTTTTTT

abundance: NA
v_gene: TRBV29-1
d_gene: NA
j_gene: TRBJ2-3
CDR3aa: CSVTGRYTDTQYF
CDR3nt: TGCAGCGTTACAGGGAGGTACACAGATACGCAGTATTTT

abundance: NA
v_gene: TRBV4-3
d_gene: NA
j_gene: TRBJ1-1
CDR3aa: CASSLDGEAFF
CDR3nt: TGCGCCAGCAGCCTCGACGGTGAAGCTTTCTTT

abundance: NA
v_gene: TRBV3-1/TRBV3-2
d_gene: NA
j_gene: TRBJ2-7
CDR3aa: CASSQEAGYIVHF
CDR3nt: TGTGCCAGCAGCCAAGAGGCAGGGTATATCGTGCACTTC

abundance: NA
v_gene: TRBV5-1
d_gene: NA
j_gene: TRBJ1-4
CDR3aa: CASSLDGAGEKLFF
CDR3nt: TGCGCCAGCAGCTTGGACGGGGCCGGAGAAAAACTGTTTTTT

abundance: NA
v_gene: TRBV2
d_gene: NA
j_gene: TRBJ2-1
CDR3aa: CASSEGKRLLGPNEQFF
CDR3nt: TGTGCCAGCAGTGAAGGAAAAAGACTACTGGGCCCCAATGAGCAGTTCTTC

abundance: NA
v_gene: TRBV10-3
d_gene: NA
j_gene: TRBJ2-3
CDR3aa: CAISVGNYPTDTQYF
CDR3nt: TGTGCCATCAGTGTCGGGAACTACCCCACAGATACGCAGTATTTT

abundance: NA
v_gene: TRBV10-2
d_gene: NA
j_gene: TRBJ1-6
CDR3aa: CASRGGHSYNSPLHF
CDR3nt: TGCGCCAGCAGGGGGGGACACAGCTATAATTCACCCCTCCACTTT

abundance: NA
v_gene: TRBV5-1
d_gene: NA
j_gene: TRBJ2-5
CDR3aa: CASSLLVQETQYF
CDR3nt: TGCGCCAGCAGCTTACTCGTTCAAGAGACCCAGTACTTC

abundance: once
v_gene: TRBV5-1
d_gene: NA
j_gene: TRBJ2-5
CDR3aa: CASSLTGVQETQYF
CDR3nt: TGCGCCAGCAGCTTGACGGGGGTCCAAGAGACCCAGTACTTC

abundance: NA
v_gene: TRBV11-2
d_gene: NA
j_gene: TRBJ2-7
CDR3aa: CASSLRGGLTYEQYF
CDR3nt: TGTGCCAGCAGCTTAAGGGGGGGGCTAACCTACGAGCAGTACTTC